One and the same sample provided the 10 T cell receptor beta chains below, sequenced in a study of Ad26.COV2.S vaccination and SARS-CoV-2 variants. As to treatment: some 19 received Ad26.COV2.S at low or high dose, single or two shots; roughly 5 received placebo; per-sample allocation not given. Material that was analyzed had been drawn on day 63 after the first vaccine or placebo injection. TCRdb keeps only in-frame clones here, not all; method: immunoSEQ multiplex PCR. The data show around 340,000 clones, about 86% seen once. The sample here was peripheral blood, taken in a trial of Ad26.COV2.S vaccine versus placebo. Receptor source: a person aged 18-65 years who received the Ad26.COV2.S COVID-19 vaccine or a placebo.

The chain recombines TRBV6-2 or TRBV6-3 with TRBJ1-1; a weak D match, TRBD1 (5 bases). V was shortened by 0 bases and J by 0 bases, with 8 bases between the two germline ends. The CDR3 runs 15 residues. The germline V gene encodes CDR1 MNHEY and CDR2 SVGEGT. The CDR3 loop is CASSYSGGVNTEAFF. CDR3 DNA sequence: TGTGCCAGCAGTTACTCCGGGGGAGTGAACACTGAAGCTTTCTTT.

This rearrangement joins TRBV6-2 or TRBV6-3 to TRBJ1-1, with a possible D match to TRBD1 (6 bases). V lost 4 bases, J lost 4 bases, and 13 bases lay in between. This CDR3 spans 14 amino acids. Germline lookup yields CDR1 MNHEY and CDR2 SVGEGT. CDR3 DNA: TGTGCCAGCAGTTTCCAGGGGATTGGCACTGAAGCTTTCTTT. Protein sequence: CASSFQGIGTEAFF.

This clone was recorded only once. CDR3 DNA: TGTGCCAGCAGCCCAGGGTCCCAAGAGACCCAGTACTTC. Its protein is CASSPGSQETQYF. V is TRBV7-2 and J is TRBJ2-5, with D possibly being TRBD1 (5 bases). Germline loops: CDR1 SGHTA, CDR2 FQGNSA. The CDR3 has 13 amino acids. Trimming pared 5 bases from V and 1 base from J, leaving 8 bases between.

CDR3 DNA sequence: TGCGCCAGCAGCTTGGTAGTTTACACAGATACGCAGTATTTT. This codes for CASSLVVYTDTQYF. This chain joins TRBV5-1 and TRBJ2-3; D is unclear. The length of the CDR3 is 14 residues. Germline V gene data show CDR1 as SGHRS and CDR2 as YFSETQ. The V gene lost 0 bases and the J gene lost 2 bases, with 7 bases spanning the gap.

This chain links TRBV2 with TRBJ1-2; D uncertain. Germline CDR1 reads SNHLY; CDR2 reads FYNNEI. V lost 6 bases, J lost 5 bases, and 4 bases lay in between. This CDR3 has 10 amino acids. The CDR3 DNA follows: TGTGCCAGCAGCATATATGGCTACACCTTC. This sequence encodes CASSIYGYTF.

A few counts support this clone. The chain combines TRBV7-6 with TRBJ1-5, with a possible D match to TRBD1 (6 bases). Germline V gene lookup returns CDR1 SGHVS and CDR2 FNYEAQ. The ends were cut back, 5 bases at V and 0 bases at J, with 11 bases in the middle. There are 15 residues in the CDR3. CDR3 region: CASSPQGNSNQPQHF. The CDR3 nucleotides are TGTGCCAGCAGCCCCCAGGGGAATAGCAATCAGCCCCAGCATTTT.

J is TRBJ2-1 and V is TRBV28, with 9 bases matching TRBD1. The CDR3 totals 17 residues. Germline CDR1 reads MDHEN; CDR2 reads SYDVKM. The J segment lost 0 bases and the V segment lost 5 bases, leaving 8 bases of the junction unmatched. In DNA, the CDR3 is TGTGCCAGCAGTACAAACAGGGGGCAGGTCTCCTACAATGAGCAGTTCTTC. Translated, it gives CASSTNRGQVSYNEQFF. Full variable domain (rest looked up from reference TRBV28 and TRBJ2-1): DVKVTQSSRYLVKRTGEKVFLECVQDMDHENMFWYRQDPGLGLRLIYFSYDVKMKEKGDIPEGYSVSREKKERFSLILESASTNQTSMYLCASSTNRGQVSYNEQFFGPGTRLTVL.

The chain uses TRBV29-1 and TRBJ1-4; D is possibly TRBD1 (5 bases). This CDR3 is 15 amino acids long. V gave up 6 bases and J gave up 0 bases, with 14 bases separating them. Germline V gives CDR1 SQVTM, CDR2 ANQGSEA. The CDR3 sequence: CSVAWGVATNEKLFF. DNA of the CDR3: TGCAGCGTCGCTTGGGGGGTTGCAACTAATGAAAAACTGTTTTTT. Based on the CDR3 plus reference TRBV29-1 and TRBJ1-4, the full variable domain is SAVISQKPSRDICQRGTSLTIQCQVDSQVTMMFWYRQQPGQSLTLIATANQGSEATYESGFVIDKFPISRPNLTFSTLTVSNMSPEDSSIYLCSVAWGVATNEKLFFGSGTQLSVL.

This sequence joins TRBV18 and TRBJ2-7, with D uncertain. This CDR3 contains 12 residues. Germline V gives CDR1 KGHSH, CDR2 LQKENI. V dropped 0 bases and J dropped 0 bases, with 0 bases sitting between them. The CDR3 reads CASSPPSYEQYF. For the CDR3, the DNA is TGTGCCAGCTCACCACCCTCCTACGAGCAGTACTTC.

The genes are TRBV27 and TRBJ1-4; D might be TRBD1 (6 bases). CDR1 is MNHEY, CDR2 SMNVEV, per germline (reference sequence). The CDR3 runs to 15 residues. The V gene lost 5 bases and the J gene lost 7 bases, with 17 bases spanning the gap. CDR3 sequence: CASSVTTGYIEKLFF. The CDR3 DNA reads TGTGCCAGCAGTGTAACGACAGGATACATTGAAAAACTGTTTTTT.